This T cell receptor beta chain was sequenced for a study of cytomegalovirus exposure and HLA in healthy donors. The PCR made use of 60 Vbeta and 13 Jbeta primers. Sequenced by immunoSEQ multiplex PCR; TCRdb stores in-frame clones only, minus some. The sample lists under 95,000 clones; 80% were seen once. CDR1 is SGHDT, CDR2 YYEEEE, per germline. Trimming removed 2 bases from V and 6 bases from J, with 14 bases in between. The CDR3 is 14 residues long. The TCR sequence derives from a male donor in good health and CMV-seronegative. V and J are TRBV5-6 and TRBJ1-1, with D possibly TRBD1 on 5 matching bases. Source material: PBMCs. The CDR3, as DNA: TGTGCCAGCAGCTTCCAGACAGCCAGCCCTGAAGCTTTCTTT. Encoded protein: CASSFQTASPEAFF.